Shown below are 18 T cell receptor beta chains from a single sample sequenced in a study of control samples from healthy donors and cancer patients. Profiling relied on immunoSEQ multiplex PCR, and the TCRdb table lists in-frame clones only, not all of them. This repertoire shows 350,000 to 450,000 clones, about 93% found once; its top ten account for about 6.3%. Sample: PBMCs. Every receptor here comes from a middle-aged man with head and neck cancer.

This chain links TRBV25-1 with TRBJ2-5, with 11 nucleotides matching TRBD2. The junction had 8 bases not matched to a gene; V was cut back by 8 bases and J by 3 bases. The germline V gene encodes CDR1 MGHDK and CDR2 SYGVNS. The CDR3 has 15 amino acids. CDR3 amino acids: CASGLLAGVEETQYF. The CDR3 nucleotides read TGTGCCAGCGGATTACTAGCGGGAGTTGAAGAGACCCAGTACTTC.

This clone was detected only once. The V gene is TRBV4-2, the J gene TRBJ1-6; D possibly corresponds to TRBD1 (5 bases). V lost 0 bases and J 9 bases, leaving 24 bases between the germline ends. The germline gives CDR1 LGHNA, CDR2 YNFKEQ. This CDR3 has 19 amino acids. The CDR3 loop reads CASSQDLPQGSILSSPLHF. The CDR3 coding sequence is TGTGCCAGCAGCCAAGATTTACCTCAGGGAAGTATCTTAAGTTCACCCCTCCACTTT.

The chain joins TRBV2 to TRBJ2-1; 13 bases align to TRBD2. Germline values: CDR1 SNHLY, CDR2 FYNNEI. Germline trimming cut 8 bases from V and 9 bases from J; bases unmatched to any gene: 7. The CDR3 totals 14 residues. CDR3 sequence: CASLGLAGVGEQFF. CDR3 DNA sequence: TGTGCCAGCCTTGGACTAGCGGGAGTGGGTGAGCAGTTCTTC.

The chain carries TRBV6-5 and TRBJ2-7; tentative D call: TRBD2 (5 bases). The CDR3 spans 16 residues. Germline CDR1 is MNHEY and CDR2 is SVGAGI. V lost 0 bases, J lost 1 base, and 13 bases lay in between. CDR3 in DNA: TGTGCCAGCAGTTACTCGAAACAACTAGTTTCCTACGAGCAGTACTTC. It encodes CASSYSKQLVSYEQYF.

As concerns this clone: The same CDR3 can be traced to other DNA sequences in this sample. The rearrangement uses TRBV7-2 and TRBJ1-2; TRBD1 might be the D (5 bases). The CDR3 runs to 13 residues. V was cut by 1 base and J by 3 bases, with 6 bases left in between. Per germline, CDR1 SGHTA and CDR2 FQGNSA. The CDR3 loop is CASSLVGDYGYTF. The CDR3, as DNA: TGTGCCAGCAGCTTAGTGGGGGACTATGGCTACACCTTC.

CDR3 in amino acids: CASSESPGTGGAREKLFF. The CDR3 DNA sequence: TGCGCCAGCAGTGAATCCCCCGGGACAGGGGGCGCAAGAGAAAAACTGTTTTTT. The chain has TRBV10-1 and TRBJ1-4; 12 bases fit TRBD1. Germline V gene sequence: CDR1 WNHNN, CDR2 SYGVQD (reference sequence). The trim removed 3 bases at V and 8 bases at J, leaving 13 bases unmatched. The CDR3 is 18 amino acids.

The DNA for the CDR3 is TGTGCCAGCAGCGGAGGGACAGGGACGGACATTCAGTACTTC. Protein product: CASSGGTGTDIQYF. V and J are TRBV9 and TRBJ2-4; 9 nucleotides agree with TRBD1. The CDR3 contains 14 residues. CDR1 is SGDLS, CDR2 YYNGEE, per germline. V lost 3 bases to trimming and J lost 8 bases; unmatched junction nucleotides: 6.

This chain uses TRBV7-3 with TRBJ2-6, with D maybe TRBD2 (7 bases). V lost 5 bases to trimming and J lost 8 bases, with 13 bases between them. CDR1 and CDR2 from the germline V gene are SGHTA and FQGTGA. CDR3 size: 14 residues. CDR3 region: CASSQGRGPNVLTF. The CDR3 bases are TGTGCCAGCAGCCAAGGGCGGGGGCCCAACGTCCTGACTTTC.

The CDR3 DNA reads as TGTGCCAGCAGCCACCCGGGAGTAGGGGGCGCATCAGATACGCAGTATTTT. This codes for CASSHPGVGGASDTQYF. The chain combines TRBV4-2 with TRBJ2-3, with D perhaps TRBD1 (7 bases). Trimming shortened V by 3 bases and J by 4 bases, and 20 bases separated the two germline ends. This CDR3 has 17 residues. The germline gives CDR1 LGHNA, CDR2 YNFKEQ.

As for this clone: At one boundary the junction diverges from the germline segment, which might be a read error. The CDR3 DNA reads TGTGCTAGCAGTCCTTTCCCCACTAGCGGGAGCCCCGGGGAGCTGTTTTTT. Translation gives CASSPFPTSGSPGELFF. J is TRBJ2-2 and V is TRBV7-7; TRBD2 aligns across 11 bases. Germline CDR1 is SSHAT and CDR2 is FNYEAQ (reference sequence). CDR3 length equals 17 residues.

The V and J genes are TRBV3-1 (or the pseudogene TRBV3-2) and TRBJ2-1, with D tentatively TRBD2 (5 bases). With 3 bases removed from V and 2 bases from J, the gap between germline ends came to 14 bases. Per the germline V gene, CDR1 is LGHDT and CDR2 is YNNKEL (reference sequence). This CDR3 contains 16 residues. CDR3 residues: CASSHLLAQPYNEQFF. The CDR3 nucleotides read TGTGCCAGCAGCCATCTCCTAGCACAACCCTACAATGAGCAGTTCTTC.

V usage is TRBV6-5 and J usage is TRBJ1-3, with a weak D call TRBD1 (5 bases). The CDR3 has 13 amino acids. The germline V gene has CDR1 MNHEY and CDR2 SVGAGI. Trimming left V 7 bases short and J 9 bases short, with 16 bases between. The CDR3 DNA is TGTGCCAGCACCCTGAACCAGGGTGGCACCATATATTTT. The encoded protein is CASTLNQGGTIYF.

For the CDR3, the DNA is TGTGCCAGCAAAACAGGGGGAAACACCATATATTTT. Translation gives CASKTGGNTIYF. The chain links TRBV12-3 or TRBV12-4 to TRBJ1-3, with a weak D call TRBD1 (6 bases). The CDR3 runs to 12 residues. The ends were cut back, 7 bases at V and 4 bases at J, with 8 bases in the middle.

The chain is built from TRBV27 and TRBJ1-1, with D perhaps TRBD1 (5 bases). The CDR3 loop spans 15 amino acids. Germline CDR1 MNHEY, CDR2 SMNVEV (reference sequence). V lost 1 base and J lost 4, with 13 bases in between. In nucleotides, the CDR3 is TGTGCCAGCAGTTTATTCGGAGGGGCGGGCACTGAAGCTTTCTTT. Translating gives CASSLFGGAGTEAFF.

This sequence joins TRBV5-1 and TRBJ2-3; D assignment may be TRBD1 or TRBD2 (5 bases each). The V end lost 4 bases, the J end lost 2 bases, and 17 bases lay between the germline ends. Per germline, CDR1 SGHRS and CDR2 YFSETQ. This CDR3 spans 16 amino acids. In DNA, the CDR3 is TGCGCCAGCAGCACCCGTGGGGACGTCCACACAGATACGCAGTATTTT. This sequence encodes CASSTRGDVHTDTQYF.

This chain's CDR3 is CASSLAGAPDTQYF. CDR3 nucleotides: TGTGCCAGCAGCTTAGCGGGAGCCCCAGATACGCAGTATTTT. This rearrangement joins TRBV7-3 to TRBJ2-3; 7 positions match TRBD2. V was pared by 2 bases and J by 4 bases, with 3 bases of the junction left unmatched. This CDR3 spans 14 amino acids. Germline lookup yields CDR1 SGHTA and CDR2 FQGTGA.

V is TRBV6-5 and J is TRBJ2-7; D gene uncertain. V shed 4 bases and J shed 0 bases, with 7 bases lying between them. This CDR3 has 13 residues. Germline V gene data show CDR1 as MNHEY and CDR2 as SVGAGI. CDR3 in amino acids: CASSSRYSYEQYF. As DNA, the CDR3 is TGTGCCAGCAGTTCCAGGTACTCCTACGAGCAGTACTTC.

The gene calls are TRBV3-1 (or the pseudogene TRBV3-2) and TRBJ1-6, with unresolved D. The CDR3 has 17 residues. Germline CDR1 and CDR2: LGHDT and YNNKEL (reference sequence). Trimming left V 2 bases short and J 0 bases short, with 11 bases between. The CDR3 DNA reads as TGTGCCAGCAGCCAACCTCTGGGGAGCTCCTATAATTCACCCCTCCACTTT. This encodes CASSQPLGSSYNSPLHF.